This T cell receptor (beta chain) derives from a study of CD8 T cells in ankylosing spondylitis. From the 5' RACE reads, TCRdb called clonotypes with MiXCR, one entry per CDR3 protein. The data show about 200,000 distinct CDR3 sequences, approximately 24% seen once. The sample taken for sequencing was blood, either unsorted or a sorted T cell fraction (not recorded which). The clonotype was recovered from a male donor with ankylosing spondylitis or in good health (not recorded which).

Here the CDR3 reads CASSQDYGGLGTGELFF. In nucleotides, the CDR3 is TGTGCCAGCAGCCAAGATTACGGGGGACTGGGCACCGGGGAGCTGTTTTTT. The rearrangement joins TRBV3-1 to TRBJ2-2; D is perhaps TRBD2 (6 bases). The germline V and J ends were trimmed by 0 bases and 4 bases, with 15 bases remaining between them. The CDR3 contains 17 residues. The germline V gene encodes CDR1 LGHDT and CDR2 YNNKEL (reference sequence).